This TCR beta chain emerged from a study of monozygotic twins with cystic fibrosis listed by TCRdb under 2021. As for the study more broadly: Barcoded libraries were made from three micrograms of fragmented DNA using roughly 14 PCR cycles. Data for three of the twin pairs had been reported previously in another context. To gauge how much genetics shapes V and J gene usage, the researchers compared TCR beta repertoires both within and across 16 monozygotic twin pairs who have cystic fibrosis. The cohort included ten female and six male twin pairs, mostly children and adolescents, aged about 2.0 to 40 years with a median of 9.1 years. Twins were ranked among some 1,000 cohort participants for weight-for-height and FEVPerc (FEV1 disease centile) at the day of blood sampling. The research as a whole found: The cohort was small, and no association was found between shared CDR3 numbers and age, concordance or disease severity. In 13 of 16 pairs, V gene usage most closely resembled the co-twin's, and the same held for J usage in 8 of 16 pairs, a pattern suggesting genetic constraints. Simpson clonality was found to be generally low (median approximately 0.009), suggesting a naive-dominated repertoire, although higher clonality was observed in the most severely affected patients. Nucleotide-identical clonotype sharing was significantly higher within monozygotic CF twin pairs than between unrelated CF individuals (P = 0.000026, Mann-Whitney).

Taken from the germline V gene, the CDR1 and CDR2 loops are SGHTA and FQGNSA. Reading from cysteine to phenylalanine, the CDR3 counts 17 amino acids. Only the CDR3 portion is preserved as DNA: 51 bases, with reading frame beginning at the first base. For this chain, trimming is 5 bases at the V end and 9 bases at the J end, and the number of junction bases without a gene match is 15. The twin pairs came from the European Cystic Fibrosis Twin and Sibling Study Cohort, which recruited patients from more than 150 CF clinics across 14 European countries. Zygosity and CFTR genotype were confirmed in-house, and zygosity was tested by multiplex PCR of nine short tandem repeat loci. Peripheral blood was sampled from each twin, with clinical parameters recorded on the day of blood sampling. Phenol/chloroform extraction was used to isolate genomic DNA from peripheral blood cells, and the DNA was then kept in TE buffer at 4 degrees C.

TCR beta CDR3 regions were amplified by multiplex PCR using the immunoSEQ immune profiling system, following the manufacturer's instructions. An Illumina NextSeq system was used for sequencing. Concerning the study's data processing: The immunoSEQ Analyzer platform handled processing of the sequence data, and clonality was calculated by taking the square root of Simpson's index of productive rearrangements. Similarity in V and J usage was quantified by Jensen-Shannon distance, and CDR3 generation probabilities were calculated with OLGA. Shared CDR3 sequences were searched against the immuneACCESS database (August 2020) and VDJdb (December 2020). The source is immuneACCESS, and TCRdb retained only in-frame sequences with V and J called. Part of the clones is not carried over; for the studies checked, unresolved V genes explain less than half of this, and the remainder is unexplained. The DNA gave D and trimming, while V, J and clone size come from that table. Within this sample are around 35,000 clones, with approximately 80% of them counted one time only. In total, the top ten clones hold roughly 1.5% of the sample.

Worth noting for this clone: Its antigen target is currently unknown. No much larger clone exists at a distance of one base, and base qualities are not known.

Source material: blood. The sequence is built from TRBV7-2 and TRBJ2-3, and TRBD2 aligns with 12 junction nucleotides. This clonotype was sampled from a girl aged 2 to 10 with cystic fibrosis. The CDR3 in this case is CASSQAWTSGEVGTQYF. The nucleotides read TGTGCCAGCAGCCAAGCTTGGACTAGCGGGGAGGTGGGGACGCAGTATTTT.